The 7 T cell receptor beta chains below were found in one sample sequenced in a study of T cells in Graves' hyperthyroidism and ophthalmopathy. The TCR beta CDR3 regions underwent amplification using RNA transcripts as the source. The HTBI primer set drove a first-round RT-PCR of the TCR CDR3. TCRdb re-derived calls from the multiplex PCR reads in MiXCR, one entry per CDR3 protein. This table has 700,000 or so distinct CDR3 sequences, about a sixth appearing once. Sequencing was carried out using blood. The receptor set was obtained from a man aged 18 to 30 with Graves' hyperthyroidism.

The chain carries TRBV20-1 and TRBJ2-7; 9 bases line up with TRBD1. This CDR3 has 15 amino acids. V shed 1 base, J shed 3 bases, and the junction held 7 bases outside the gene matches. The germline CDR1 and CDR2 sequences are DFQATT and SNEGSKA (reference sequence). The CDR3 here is CSARVPLTGGYEQYF. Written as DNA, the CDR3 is TGCAGTGCTAGAGTCCCATTGACAGGGGGCTACGAGCAGTACTTC.

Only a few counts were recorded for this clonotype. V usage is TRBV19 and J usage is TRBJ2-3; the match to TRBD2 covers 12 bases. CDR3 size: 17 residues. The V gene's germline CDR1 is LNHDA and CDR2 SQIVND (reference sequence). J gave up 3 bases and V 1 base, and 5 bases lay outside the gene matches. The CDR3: CASSIAGTSGRTDTQYF. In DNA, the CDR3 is TGTGCCAGTAGTATAGCCGGGACTAGCGGGCGAACAGATACGCAGTATTTT.

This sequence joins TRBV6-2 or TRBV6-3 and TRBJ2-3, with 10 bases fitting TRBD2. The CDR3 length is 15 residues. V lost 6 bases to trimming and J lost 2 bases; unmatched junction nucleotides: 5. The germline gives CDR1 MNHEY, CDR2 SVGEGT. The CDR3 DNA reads TGTGCCAGCAGCGATACTAGCGGGATCACAGATACGCAGTATTTT. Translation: CASSDTSGITDTQYF.

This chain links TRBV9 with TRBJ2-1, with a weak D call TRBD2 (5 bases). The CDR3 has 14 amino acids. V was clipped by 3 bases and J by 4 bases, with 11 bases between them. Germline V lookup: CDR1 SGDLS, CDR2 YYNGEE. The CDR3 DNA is TGTGCCAGCAGCGCCTCCGGGAATTACAATGAGCAGTTCTTC. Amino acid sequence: CASSASGNYNEQFF.

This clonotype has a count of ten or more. CDR3 DNA: TGTGCCAGCAGCTTAGCCACTGAAGCTTTCTTT. Its protein is CASSLATEAFF. This rearrangement joins TRBV11-2 to TRBJ1-1; D remains unclear. In germline, CDR1 is SGHAT, CDR2 FQNNGV. V was trimmed by 1 base and J by 4 bases, leaving 1 base between them. This CDR3 is 11 amino acids long.

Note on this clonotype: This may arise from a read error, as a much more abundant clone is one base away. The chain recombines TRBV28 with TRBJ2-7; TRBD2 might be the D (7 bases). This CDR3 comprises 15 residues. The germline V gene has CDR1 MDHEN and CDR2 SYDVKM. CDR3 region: CASGGPGGNSYEQCF. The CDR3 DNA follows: TGTGCCAGCGGGGGCCCGGGAGGTAATTCCTACGAGCAGTGCTTC.

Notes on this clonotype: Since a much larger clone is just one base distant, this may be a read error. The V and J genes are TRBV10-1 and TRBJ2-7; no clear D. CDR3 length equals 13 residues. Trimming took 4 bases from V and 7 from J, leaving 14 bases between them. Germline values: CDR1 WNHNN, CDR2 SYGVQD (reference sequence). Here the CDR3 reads CASSGSVLGEQYF. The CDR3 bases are TGCGCCAGCAGTGGGTCGGTGCTGGGGGAGCAGTACTTC.